This record concerns one TCR beta chain sequence. This sample was taken from a study of shared clonotypes between healthy human individuals. Study-level information: Three plates each covered CD4 naive and memory; CD8 naive two, CD8 memory one.

Naivety among CD8 cells was defined by CD45RO negativity and positive CCR7 selection, thereby excluding terminally differentiated effector memory CD45RA+ cells. Trimming removed 0 bases from V and 2 bases from J; junction bases left unmatched: 8. The CDR3 runs 18 residues. Germline CDR1 reads SEHNR; CDR2 reads FQNEAQ (reference sequence). Samples underwent the assay at deep level. The table came from immunoSEQ multiplex PCR; TCRdb's copy has only in-frame clones and leaves some out. The profile shows about 800,000 clones, around 96% of them singletons. The sample was naive CD8+ T cells sorted from blood. The origin of this receptor is a man aged 25 to 45 in good health. This chain joins TRBV7-9 and TRBJ1-3; 9 bases are shared with TRBD1. The CDR3 DNA is TGTGCCAGCAGCTTAGCCCCCGACAGGGGGGTAACTGGAAACACCATATATTTT. As protein: CASSLAPDRGVTGNTIYF.